Shown below are 3 T cell receptor beta chains from a single sample sequenced in a study of T cells after posttransplantation cyclophosphamide. Sequencing was performed with immunoSEQ multiplex PCR; in TCRdb, only in-frame clones are kept and a portion is missing. The sample includes some 30,000 clones, roughly nine tenths seen only once; the top ten take 0.1%. Cells defined as naive were viable CD3+CD4+ or CD3+CD8+ and CCR7+CD45RA+CD45RO-CD95-CD27+CD28+. The sample consisted of naive CD4+ T cells sorted from blood. The receptors derive from a man aged 25 to 40 in good health and a related stem cell transplant donor.

The V call is TRBV6-1, the J call TRBJ2-3; a weak D match, TRBD2 (6 bases). Trimming took off 5 bases at V and 1 base at J, with 13 bases between the two ends. Per germline, CDR1 MNHNS and CDR2 SASEGT. This CDR3 is built from 15 residues. The CDR3 loop is CASSPVGGGTDTQYF. In DNA, the CDR3 is TGTGCCAGCAGTCCTGTGGGGGGAGGCACAGATACGCAGTATTTT.

The chain has TRBV7-9 and TRBJ2-5; 16 positions match TRBD2. This CDR3 spans 18 amino acids. The germline V gene has CDR1 SEHNR and CDR2 FQNEAQ (reference sequence). V gave up 5 bases and J gave up 4 bases; unmatched junction bases: 10. CDR3 nucleotide sequence: TGTGCCAGCAGCACCGGACCGGGGACTAGCGGGGGGGCAGAGACCCAGTACTTC. Its translation is CASSTGPGTSGGAETQYF.

V gene TRBV7-2 combines with J gene TRBJ2-7, with D possibly being TRBD2 (5 bases). V was pared by 2 bases and J by 0 bases, with 8 bases between. Germline V gives CDR1 SGHTA, CDR2 FQGNSA. The CDR3 length is 14 residues. CDR3 amino acids: CASSLRRGSYEQYF. CDR3 DNA sequence: TGTGCCAGCAGCTTACGCCGGGGCTCCTACGAGCAGTACTTC. Together with reference TRBV7-2 and TRBJ2-7, the CDR3 gives the full variable domain: GAGVSQSPSNKVTEKGKDVELRCDPISGHTALYWYRQSLGQGLEFLIYFQGNSAPDKSGLPSDRFSAERTGGSVSTLTIQRTQQEDSAVYLCASSLRRGSYEQYFGPGTRLTVT.